This T cell receptor (beta chain) was documented in a study of shared clonotypes between healthy human individuals. How the authors handled the data: ImmunoSEQ only sent back junction sequences with no quality scores, so filtering was done differently. Profiled with immunoSEQ multiplex PCR; TCRdb holds only in-frame clones, not every one. From that table come the V and J calls and clone size; the DNA was used to work out D and trimming. This repertoire shows roughly 1,500,000 clones, around 98.5% found once; its top ten account for about 0.35%. Researchers partitioned CD4+ cells into CD45RA+ naive and CD45RA-negative memory subsets. J gave up 4 bases and V 6 bases, and 11 bases lay outside the gene matches. CDR1 is MNHNS and CDR2 is SASEGT in the germline V gene. There are 15 residues in the CDR3.

The clonotype was recovered from a man in his thirties or forties in good health. This sequence joins TRBV6-1 and TRBJ1-1; 7 nucleotides match TRBD1. Sequences were obtained from naive CD4+ T cells sorted from blood. The subset here: CD45RA+ positively selected. DNA of the CDR3: TGTGCCAGCAGCTATATGACAGGGCCGACCACTGAAGCTTTCTTT. This translates into CASSYMTGPTTEAFF.